This section outlines one T cell receptor beta chain sequence together with its context. This sample stems from a study of tumor and adjacent non-tumor tissue in lung cancer. Study-level information: Histology: about twelve adenocarcinoma, a couple of squamous cell carcinoma, 1 small cell lung cancer. Patients were aged about 31 to 76, roughly nine men and 5 women, stage I to III.

RNA was extracted from bulk tissue without any cell sorting. Distant lung tissue was collected more than 3 cm away from the tumor edge. Three rounds of nested PCR, following a modified ARM-PCR protocol, produced the TCRbeta library. TCRdb analysed the multiplex PCR reads with MiXCR anew, one entry per CDR3 protein. Of approximately 68,000 distinct CDR3 sequences in the sample, around 80% were seen once. The sequenced sample was distant non-tumor lung tissue. This receptor was identified in a man aged 55-75 years with non-small cell lung cancer.

The CDR3 DNA reads as TGCGCCAGCAGCCCTAGATACGGCCGGAACCGAGGAGAATACAATGAGCAGTTCTTC. Translating gives CASSPRYGRNRGEYNEQFF. The rearrangement links TRBV4-1 to TRBJ2-1; D remains ambiguous. The germline V gene has CDR1 MGHRA and CDR2 YSYEKL. The CDR3 has 19 amino acids. V was trimmed by 4 bases and J by 4 bases, leaving 26 bases between them.